This T cell receptor (beta chain) was identified during a study of cytomegalovirus exposure and HLA in healthy donors. PCR employed 60 Vbeta and 13 Jbeta primers. The repertoire was sequenced with immunoSEQ multiplex PCR; TCRdb's copy has only in-frame clones and lacks some. The table for this sample gives 200,000 or so clones. The CDR3 extends over 15 amino acids. J was trimmed by 4 bases and V by 3 bases; bases with no gene match: 4. In germline, CDR1 is LNHNV, CDR2 YYDKDF (reference sequence). The clonotype comes from a boy younger than 18 in good health and CMV-seronegative. The chain uses TRBV15 and TRBJ2-1, with 9 bases that match TRBD1. Input material: PBMCs. The CDR3 is CATSSRDRAYNEQFF. In DNA, the CDR3 is TGTGCCACCAGCAGCCGGGACAGGGCTTACAATGAGCAGTTCTTC.